A selection of T cell receptor beta chains follows, all from one sample in a study of blood T cell repertoires in COVID-19. Method: immunoSEQ multiplex PCR; TCRdb's copy keeps in-frame clones and lacks some. The repertoire has 100,000 to 150,000 clones, about 84% of them found once; the top ten carry approximately 12%. Material for sequencing was peripheral blood. The origin of the receptors is an older woman with acute or convalescent COVID-19. CDR3s include the opening cysteine and the closing phenylalanine or tryptophan. The D gene is left open where the match is weak. Size is stated for part of the rows, as once, few or many counts, or as a class when the clone is expanded.

d_call: .; j_call: TRBJ1-2; v_call: TRBV12-3/TRBV12-4; clone_size: .; cdr3_nt: TGTGCCAGCAGTATGACAGAAAACTATGGCTACACCTTC; cdr3_aa: CASSMTENYGYTF
d_call: .; j_call: TRBJ1-2; v_call: TRBV24-1; clone_size: once; cdr3_nt: TGTGCCACCAGTGACCCGGCCAGGGGCGATGGCTACACCTTC; cdr3_aa: CATSDPARGDGYTF
d_call: .; j_call: TRBJ1-1; v_call: TRBV19; clone_size: .; cdr3_nt: TGTGCCAGTAGTATCAGGGTTAACACTGAAGCTTTCTTT; cdr3_aa: CASSIRVNTEAFF
d_call: TRBD1; j_call: TRBJ2-5; v_call: TRBV5-1; clone_size: .; cdr3_nt: TGCGCCAGCAGCATTGGGACAGGGGGTCCTGAAGAGACCCAGTACTTC; cdr3_aa: CASSIGTGGPEETQYF
d_call: .; j_call: TRBJ1-1; v_call: TRBV6-1; clone_size: .; cdr3_nt: TGTGCCAGCAGTGAAGAGCGGCGAGTAGCTTTCTTT; cdr3_aa: CASSEERRVAFF
d_call: .; j_call: TRBJ2-1; v_call: TRBV5-4; clone_size: .; cdr3_nt: TGTGCCAGCAGCCAGTACAATGAGCAGTTCTTC; cdr3_aa: CASSQYNEQFF
d_call: TRBD1; j_call: TRBJ1-2; v_call: TRBV3-1/TRBV3-2; clone_size: .; cdr3_nt: TGTGCCAGCAGCCAAGAACCAGGGGGGAATGGCTACACCTTC; cdr3_aa: CASSQEPGGNGYTF
d_call: .; j_call: TRBJ1-2; v_call: TRBV30; clone_size: once; cdr3_nt: TGTGCCTGGAGGCAGGCCGGGGCTAACTATGGCTACACCTTC; cdr3_aa: CAWRQAGANYGYTF
d_call: .; j_call: TRBJ1-3; v_call: TRBV19; clone_size: .; cdr3_nt: TGTGCCAGTAGTAACGCAGGGTCTGGAAACACCATATATTTT; cdr3_aa: CASSNAGSGNTIYF
d_call: TRBD1; j_call: TRBJ1-5; v_call: TRBV7-2; clone_size: .; cdr3_nt: TGTGCCAGCAGTGAAAACGGACAGGGCTTTTATCAGCCCCAGCATTTT; cdr3_aa: CASSENGQGFYQPQHF
d_call: .; j_call: TRBJ1-5; v_call: TRBV3-1/TRBV3-2; clone_size: .; cdr3_nt: TGTGCCAGCAGCCAAGATGGAACAGGGCGGGATCAGCCCCAGCATTTT; cdr3_aa: CASSQDGTGRDQPQHF
d_call: .; j_call: TRBJ1-5; v_call: TRBV2; clone_size: .; cdr3_nt: TGTGCCAGCAGTGCGGGGCAGCCCCAGCATTTT; cdr3_aa: CASSAGQPQHF
d_call: .; j_call: TRBJ1-1; v_call: TRBV18; clone_size: few; cdr3_nt: TGTGCCAGCTCACCGGGGGTAGGGGGCACTGAAGCTTTCTTT; cdr3_aa: CASSPGVGGTEAFF
d_call: TRBD1; j_call: TRBJ1-2; v_call: TRBV4-1; clone_size: .; cdr3_nt: TGCGCCAGCAGCCAAGATAAGACAGGGTTGGTTGGCTACACCTTC; cdr3_aa: CASSQDKTGLVGYTF
d_call: .; j_call: TRBJ2-6; v_call: TRBV30; clone_size: .; cdr3_nt: TGTGCCTATGACAGCTCTGGGGCCAACGTCCTGACTTTC; cdr3_aa: CAYDSSGANVLTF
d_call: TRBD1; j_call: TRBJ1-1; v_call: TRBV6-4; clone_size: .; cdr3_nt: TGTGCCAGCAGTGACGGACAGGGCAACACTGAAGCTTTCTTT; cdr3_aa: CASSDGQGNTEAFF
d_call: .; j_call: TRBJ1-5; v_call: TRBV2; clone_size: .; cdr3_nt: TGTGCCAGCAGGAATGCGGTGGTGGGAGAGCCCCAGCATTTT; cdr3_aa: CASRNAVVGEPQHF
d_call: .; j_call: TRBJ1-3; v_call: TRBV4-1; clone_size: .; cdr3_nt: TGCGCCAGCAGCCAAGATCGCGGCGGATACTCTGGAAACACCATATATTTT; cdr3_aa: CASSQDRGGYSGNTIYF
d_call: TRBD1; j_call: TRBJ1-5; v_call: TRBV24-1; clone_size: .; cdr3_nt: TGTGCCACCAGCAGTGGGGGGTACGACAGGGAGAGCAATCAGCCCCAGCATTTT; cdr3_aa: CATSSGGYDRESNQPQHF
d_call: TRBD2; j_call: TRBJ2-3; v_call: TRBV2; clone_size: .; cdr3_nt: TGTGCCAGCAGTGAAGCGCTCTGGCGGGGGGATATTGGAGATACGCAGTATTTT; cdr3_aa: CASSEALWRGDIGDTQYF
d_call: TRBD2; j_call: TRBJ2-3; v_call: TRBV6-1; clone_size: few; cdr3_nt: TGTGCCAGCAGTGAACGCATTACTAGCGGATACACAGATACGCAGTATTTT; cdr3_aa: CASSERITSGYTDTQYF
d_call: .; j_call: TRBJ2-3; v_call: TRBV5-6; clone_size: .; cdr3_nt: TGTGCCAGCAGCTTGGCCAAAAATTCGCAGTATTTT; cdr3_aa: CASSLAKNSQYF
d_call: .; j_call: TRBJ1-1; v_call: TRBV19; clone_size: .; cdr3_nt: TGTGCCAGTAGTATCGAGGAGGGACCAGCTTTCTTT; cdr3_aa: CASSIEEGPAFF
d_call: .; j_call: TRBJ1-5; v_call: TRBV27; clone_size: .; cdr3_nt: TGTGCCAGCAGTTTAACGGTCCCGAATCAGCCCCAGCATTTT; cdr3_aa: CASSLTVPNQPQHF
d_call: TRBD1; j_call: TRBJ2-4; v_call: TRBV19; clone_size: once; cdr3_nt: TGTGCCAGTAGTATAGAGCTACCGGGACAGGGATGGTTTGGGAACATTCAGTACTTC; cdr3_aa: CASSIELPGQGWFGNIQYF
d_call: .; j_call: TRBJ1-2; v_call: TRBV28; clone_size: .; cdr3_nt: TGTGCCAGCACCCCCGCCCGGGGTTTAAAGGACTATGGCTACACCTTC; cdr3_aa: CASTPARGLKDYGYTF
d_call: .; j_call: TRBJ1-6; v_call: TRBV11-3; clone_size: many; cdr3_nt: TGTGCCAGCAGCTTACAGGGTGGGAATTCACCCCTCCACTTT; cdr3_aa: CASSLQGGNSPLHF
d_call: .; j_call: TRBJ1-1; v_call: TRBV5-8; clone_size: .; cdr3_nt: TGTGCCAGCAGCTCGGAGACCCCGGGGGCTTTCTTT; cdr3_aa: CASSSETPGAFF
d_call: .; j_call: TRBJ1-2; v_call: TRBV14; clone_size: .; cdr3_nt: TGTGCCAGCAGCCAAGATACAGGGACGTATGGCTACACCTTC; cdr3_aa: CASSQDTGTYGYTF
d_call: TRBD1; j_call: TRBJ2-1; v_call: TRBV18; clone_size: .; cdr3_nt: TGTGCCAGCTCACCACCGGACAGGGCTCAATACAATGAGCAGTTCTTC; cdr3_aa: CASSPPDRAQYNEQFF
d_call: .; j_call: TRBJ2-1; v_call: TRBV15; clone_size: .; cdr3_nt: TGTGCCACCAGCAAAGGGGGTGTAGAGCAGTTCTTC; cdr3_aa: CATSKGGVEQFF
d_call: .; j_call: TRBJ1-3; v_call: TRBV24-1; clone_size: .; cdr3_nt: TGTGCCACCAGTGGCTCAGGGAACACCATATATTTT; cdr3_aa: CATSGSGNTIYF
d_call: .; j_call: TRBJ1-3; v_call: TRBV28; clone_size: .; cdr3_nt: TGTGCCAGCAGGGCGGGGGTGGATGGAAACACCATATATTTT; cdr3_aa: CASRAGVDGNTIYF
d_call: .; j_call: TRBJ1-2; v_call: TRBV13; clone_size: .; cdr3_nt: TGTGCCAGCAGTCTAGCTAACTATGGCTACACCTTC; cdr3_aa: CASSLANYGYTF
d_call: .; j_call: TRBJ2-4; v_call: TRBV6-5; clone_size: .; cdr3_nt: TGTGCCAGCAGTCCACAGGGTAGTGCCAAAAACATTCAGTACTTC; cdr3_aa: CASSPQGSAKNIQYF
d_call: .; j_call: TRBJ1-1; v_call: TRBV6-5; clone_size: .; cdr3_nt: TGTGCCAGCAGGGGGGGGTCGAACACTGAAGCTTTCTTT; cdr3_aa: CASRGGSNTEAFF
d_call: TRBD1; j_call: TRBJ1-6; v_call: TRBV6-5; clone_size: .; cdr3_nt: TGTGCCAGCACTCGGGGACAGGGAAGTTCACCCCTCCACTTT; cdr3_aa: CASTRGQGSSPLHF
d_call: .; j_call: TRBJ1-1; v_call: TRBV3-1/TRBV3-2; clone_size: .; cdr3_nt: TGTGCCAGCAGCCGTTTAAGGGGCATGAACACTGAAGCTTTCTTT; cdr3_aa: CASSRLRGMNTEAFF
d_call: .; j_call: TRBJ2-5; v_call: TRBV2; clone_size: .; cdr3_nt: TGTGCCAGCAGTGAAGGTCAGGGGGAGACCCAGTACTTC; cdr3_aa: CASSEGQGETQYF
d_call: TRBD2; j_call: TRBJ2-2; v_call: TRBV7-2; clone_size: .; cdr3_nt: TGTGCCAGCACCCCGGGACTAGTGGGGTGGGTTTCCGGGGAGCTGTTTTTT; cdr3_aa: CASTPGLVGWVSGELFF
d_call: .; j_call: TRBJ1-5; v_call: TRBV2; clone_size: .; cdr3_nt: TGTGCCAGCAGCCGATCAACCGGGGGGCCTCAGCCCCAGCATTTT; cdr3_aa: CASSRSTGGPQPQHF
d_call: .; j_call: TRBJ1-5; v_call: TRBV19; clone_size: .; cdr3_nt: TGTGCCAGTAGTCAGGGTTATAGCAATCAGCCCCAGCATTTT; cdr3_aa: CASSQGYSNQPQHF
d_call: TRBD1; j_call: TRBJ1-2; v_call: TRBV4-2; clone_size: .; cdr3_nt: TGTGCCAGCAGCCAAGAAACGGGGACAGGGCTTAACTATGGCTACACCTTC; cdr3_aa: CASSQETGTGLNYGYTF
d_call: TRBD1; j_call: TRBJ1-1; v_call: TRBV19; clone_size: .; cdr3_nt: TGTGCCAGTACCCCGGTGACAGGGGTCAGCCCTGAAGCTTTCTTT; cdr3_aa: CASTPVTGVSPEAFF
d_call: .; j_call: TRBJ1-6; v_call: TRBV6-1; clone_size: .; cdr3_nt: TGTGCCAGCAGTGAAGCGCTTCAAGGGAGGTATTCACCCCTCCACTTT; cdr3_aa: CASSEALQGRYSPLHF
d_call: .; j_call: TRBJ1-2; v_call: TRBV30; clone_size: .; cdr3_nt: TGTGCCTGGAGTACAGAGGGATGGGGCTACACCTTC; cdr3_aa: CAWSTEGWGYTF
d_call: .; j_call: TRBJ2-1; v_call: TRBV27; clone_size: .; cdr3_nt: TGTGCCAGCAGTTTTAACACCTACAATGAGCAGTTCTTC; cdr3_aa: CASSFNTYNEQFF
d_call: .; j_call: TRBJ1-6; v_call: TRBV19; clone_size: .; cdr3_nt: TGTGCCAGTCATACGACCGGCGGGAGCTCCTATAATTCACCCCTCCACTTT; cdr3_aa: CASHTTGGSSYNSPLHF
d_call: .; j_call: TRBJ1-6; v_call: TRBV7-3; clone_size: many; cdr3_nt: TGTGCCAGCAGCCTACAGGGAGATAATTCACCCCTCCACTTT; cdr3_aa: CASSLQGDNSPLHF
d_call: TRBD1; j_call: TRBJ1-2; v_call: TRBV24-1; clone_size: .; cdr3_nt: TGTGCCACCAGTGCCACGGGACAGGGGCTTAACTATGGCTACACCTTC; cdr3_aa: CATSATGQGLNYGYTF
d_call: TRBD1; j_call: TRBJ2-3; v_call: TRBV27; clone_size: .; cdr3_nt: TGTGCCAGCGCCGACAGGGGTGGCACAGATACGCAGTATTTT; cdr3_aa: CASADRGGTDTQYF
d_call: .; j_call: TRBJ1-3; v_call: TRBV21-1; clone_size: .; cdr3_nt: TGTGCCAGCAGGGAGGACGGACGCTCTGGAAACACCATATATTTT; cdr3_aa: CASREDGRSGNTIYF
d_call: TRBD1; j_call: TRBJ1-4; v_call: TRBV7-9; clone_size: .; cdr3_nt: TGTGCCAGCAGCTTGGGACAGGGGACTGAAAAACTGTTTTTT; cdr3_aa: CASSLGQGTEKLFF
d_call: TRBD1; j_call: TRBJ1-4; v_call: TRBV15; clone_size: .; cdr3_nt: TGTGCCACCAGCAGAGATCCAGGGGGCATCGGGGAAAAACTGTTTTTT; cdr3_aa: CATSRDPGGIGEKLFF
d_call: .; j_call: TRBJ1-5; v_call: TRBV27; clone_size: .; cdr3_nt: TGTGCCAGCAGTTTCTCCTTTCAGGGGACGAATCAGCCCCAGCATTTT; cdr3_aa: CASSFSFQGTNQPQHF